Each of the 6 T cell receptor beta chains below was sequenced from the same sample in a study of blood T cells in healthy people across ages. It was with a sample-barcoded 5' primer and a J-beta primer mix that a second PCR of roughly 7 to 11 cycles was run. TCRdb reprocessed the 5' RACE reads via MiXCR and lists one record per CDR3 protein. Counted here are 1 million to 1.2 million distinct CDR3 sequences, roughly two fifths occurring once; the ten biggest clones make up around 13%. Sequenced material: blood. The receptors stem from a man younger than 35 in good health.

This clonotype has a handful of counts. The chain carries TRBV4-3 and TRBJ2-2, with D perhaps TRBD1 (5 bases). This CDR3 has 16 amino acids. CDR1 is LGHNA and CDR2 is YSLEER in the germline V gene. The V and J ends lost 0 bases and 4 bases respectively, with 12 bases between them. CDR3 sequence (DNA): TGCGCCAGCAGCCAAGAGCAGGGTTCGACCACCGGGGAGCTGTTTTTT. Its translation is CASSQEQGSTTGELFF.

The J gene is TRBJ2-3, the V gene TRBV20-1; the match to TRBD2 covers 7 bases. The CDR3 loop spans 13 amino acids. Trimming removed 6 bases from V and 1 base from J; junction bases left unmatched: 4. Germline V CDR1 and CDR2: DFQATT, SNEGSKA (reference sequence). CDR3: CSANLAGTDTQYF. CDR3 bases: TGCAGTGCAAACCTAGCGGGCACAGATACGCAGTATTTT.

This sequence joins TRBV4-1 and TRBJ1-5, with TRBD1 identical over 7 bases. Losses at the gene ends were 1 base for V and 7 bases for J; bases not matched to a gene: 7. The CDR3 consists of 15 residues. Germline CDR1 is MGHRA and CDR2 is YSYEKL. The CDR3 loop is CASSQAQGIGQPQHF. CDR3 DNA: TGCGCCAGCAGCCAAGCACAGGGGATCGGGCAGCCCCAGCATTTT.

This clonotype was seen a handful of times. The rearrangement uses TRBV21-1 and TRBJ2-3; TRBD2, the table's D call, was not compared with the DNA. TRBV21-1 constitutes a pseudogene. CDR3 length: 17 residues. Here the CDR3 DNA reads TGTGCCAGCAGCACCTTGGGGTCTAGCGGGGTTTCAGATACGCAGTATTTT. Its translation: CASSTLGSSGVSDTQYF.

This clonotype was seen a handful of times. The V and J genes are TRBV20-1 and TRBJ2-7, with 7 bases lining up with TRBD1. Germline CDR1 is DFQATT and CDR2 is SNEGSKA (reference sequence). The CDR3 length is 16 residues. The junction had 18 bases not matched to a gene; V was cut back by 3 bases and J by 7 bases. In DNA, the CDR3 is TGCAGTGCTAGCCACCCTCGGGGACAGCCCTACAATGAGCAGTACTTC. Its translation is CSASHPRGQPYNEQYF.

This chain uses TRBV20-1 with TRBJ1-6, with a weak D call TRBD1 (5 bases). Per the germline V gene, CDR1 is DFQATT and CDR2 is SNEGSKA (reference sequence). The V gene lost 5 bases and the J gene lost 7 bases, with 15 bases spanning the gap. The CDR3 totals 14 residues. The CDR3: CSAGPRGSNSPLHF. Written as DNA, the CDR3 is TGCAGTGCTGGACCACGGGGCAGCAATTCACCCCTCCACTTT.